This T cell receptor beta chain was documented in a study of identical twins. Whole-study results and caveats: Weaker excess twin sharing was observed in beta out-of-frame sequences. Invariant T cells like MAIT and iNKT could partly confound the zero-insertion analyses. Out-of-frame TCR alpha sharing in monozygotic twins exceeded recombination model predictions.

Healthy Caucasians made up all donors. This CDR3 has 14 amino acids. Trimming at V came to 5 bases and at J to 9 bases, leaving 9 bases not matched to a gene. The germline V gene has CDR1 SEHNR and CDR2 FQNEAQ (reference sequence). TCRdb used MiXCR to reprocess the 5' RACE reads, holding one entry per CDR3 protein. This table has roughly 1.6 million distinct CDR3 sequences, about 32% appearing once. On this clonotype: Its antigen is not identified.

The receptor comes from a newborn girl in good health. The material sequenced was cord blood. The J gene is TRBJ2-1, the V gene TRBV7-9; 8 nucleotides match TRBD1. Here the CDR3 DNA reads TGTGCCAGCAGCGATAATACAGGGGGTATTGAGCAGTTCTTC. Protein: CASSDNTGGIEQFF.